This T cell receptor (beta chain) comes out of a study of blood T cell repertoires in COVID-19. Study details: Acute and convalescent COVID-19 specimens originated in the United States, Italy and Spain.

Germline CDR1 LNHDA, CDR2 SQIVND (reference sequence). This CDR3 comprises 15 residues. V was cut by 3 bases and J by 1 base, with 12 bases left in between. Sequencing was performed with immunoSEQ multiplex PCR; in TCRdb, only in-frame clones are kept and a portion is missing. The sample shows approximately 71,000 clones, roughly nine tenths of them seen only once. The sequenced material came from peripheral blood. The genes are TRBV19 and TRBJ1-1; D is ambiguous. This receptor was obtained from a woman aged 18-29 years with acute or convalescent COVID-19. The CDR3 coding sequence is TGTGCCAGTAGTATTGGGCGGGCGGGGAACACTGAAGCTTTCTTT. The encoded protein is CASSIGRAGNTEAFF.